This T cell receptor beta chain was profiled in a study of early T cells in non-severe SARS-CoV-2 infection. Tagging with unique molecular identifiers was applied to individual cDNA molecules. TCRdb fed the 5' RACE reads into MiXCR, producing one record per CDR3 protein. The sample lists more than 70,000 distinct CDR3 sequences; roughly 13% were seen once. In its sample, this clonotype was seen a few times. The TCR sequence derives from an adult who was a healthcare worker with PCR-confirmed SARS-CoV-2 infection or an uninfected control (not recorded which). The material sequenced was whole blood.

CDR3 in amino acids: CATMFQPQHF. The CDR3 region has the DNA TGTGCCACCATGTTTCAGCCCCAGCATTTT. The rearrangement joins TRBV24-1 to TRBJ1-5; D uncertain. This CDR3 has 10 amino acids. Trimming removed 8 bases from V and 6 bases from J, with 4 bases in between. CDR1 and CDR2 (germline): KGHDR, SFDVKD.